This T cell receptor (beta chain) came from a study of CD8+CD57+ T cells in acquired aplastic anemia. About the research overall: The mean DNA yield obtained from sorted CD4+ and CD8+ cells came to 3 to 3.5 ug.

Template material for TCR beta VDJ and CDR3 profiling consisted of genomic DNA. TCRdb reprocessed the reads with MiXCR, giving one entry per CDR3 protein. The top ten hold about 60% of the sample, which has 200,000 to 250,000 distinct CDR3 sequences, 65% seen once. As to this clonotype: Its antigen is as yet unknown.

Patients sequenced had flow cytometry evidence of CD8+CD57+ cell expansion. Study-level points and caveats: Controls and patients did not differ significantly in CD8+ Simpson's diversity. Common to patients and controls were twenty-nine CD8+ CDR3 sequences.

This sequence originates from a human donor with aplastic anemia. Sequenced sample: sorted CD4+, CD8+, or CD8+CD57+ T cells (not recorded which) from PBMCs.

In DNA form, the CDR3 reads TGTGCCATCAGCCTTGCTTGGGGAAATGGCTACACCTTC. It codes for CAISLAWGNGYTF. The chain combines TRBV10-3 with TRBJ1-2; D uncertain. The germline gives CDR1 ENHRY, CDR2 SYGVKD. The CDR3 runs to 13 residues. V lost 6 bases to trimming and J lost 6 bases, with 14 bases between them.